The clone carrying this T cell receptor (beta chain) was observed a handful of times. Its antigen is not known. The gene symbols are mouse symbols. The read ends 1 residue early relative to the CDR3; the germline J gene fills the gap. The data were obtained in a study of tissue T cells after allogeneic stem cell transplantation. Whole-study findings and limits: Tissue-detected TCR repertoire was only partly captured by blood and spleen T cells. Anatomically similar tissues had similar TCR repertoires within each patient.

Survey-depth TCRbeta CDR3 sequencing reported V/J genes and productive frequencies. TCRdb keeps only in-frame clones here, not all; method: immunoSEQ multiplex PCR. The repertoire holds 4,000 to 4,500 clones, with around 60% as singletons. The V gene's germline CDR1 is NSHNY and CDR2 SYGAGN. V lost 0 bases and J 2 bases, leaving 6 bases between the germline ends. The CDR3 length is 14 residues. The sample's time point: mouse harvest day 7 after allogeneic transplant. Mouse grafts combined 10^7 T-cell-depleted bone marrow cells with 10^6 splenic CD5+ T cells. Mice had MHC-mismatched B6 into BALB/c GVHD, sampled day 7 or 14.

The receptor was derived from a female BALB/c mouse given C57BL/6 T cells with graft-versus-host disease after an allogeneic hematopoietic cell transplant. The specimen was spleen. The chain is built from TRBV13-1 and TRBJ1-3; no clear D gene. The CDR3 bases that were read are TGTGCCAGCAGTGATGATGGACCTGGAAATACGCTCTAT. Translated: CASSDDGPGNTLY. The whole CDR3 is CASSDDGPGNTLYF.